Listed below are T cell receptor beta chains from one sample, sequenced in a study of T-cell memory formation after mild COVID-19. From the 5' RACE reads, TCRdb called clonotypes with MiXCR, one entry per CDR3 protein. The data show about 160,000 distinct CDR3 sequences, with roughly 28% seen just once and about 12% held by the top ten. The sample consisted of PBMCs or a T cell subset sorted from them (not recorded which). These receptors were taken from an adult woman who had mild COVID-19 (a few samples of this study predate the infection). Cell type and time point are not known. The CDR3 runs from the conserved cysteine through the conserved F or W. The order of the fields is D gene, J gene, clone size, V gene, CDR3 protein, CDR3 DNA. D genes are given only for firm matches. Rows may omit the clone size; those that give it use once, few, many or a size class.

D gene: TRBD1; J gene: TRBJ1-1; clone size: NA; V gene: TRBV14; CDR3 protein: CASSSRTGWENTEAFF; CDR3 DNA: TGTGCCAGCAGCTCCCGGACAGGGTGGGAGAACACTGAAGCTTTCTTT
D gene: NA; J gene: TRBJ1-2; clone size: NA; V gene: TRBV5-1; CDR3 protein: CASSRGTGYGYTF; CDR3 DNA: TGCGCCAGCAGCCGCGGGACGGGATATGGCTACACCTTC
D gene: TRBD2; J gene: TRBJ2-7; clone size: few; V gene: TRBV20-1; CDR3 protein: CSARASGRSLYEQYF; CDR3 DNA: TGCAGTGCTAGAGCTAGCGGGAGGTCTCTTTACGAGCAGTACTTC
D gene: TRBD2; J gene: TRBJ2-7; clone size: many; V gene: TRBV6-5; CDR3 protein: CASKLAGPYEQYF; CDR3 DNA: TGTGCCAGCAAACTAGCGGGCCCCTACGAGCAGTACTTC
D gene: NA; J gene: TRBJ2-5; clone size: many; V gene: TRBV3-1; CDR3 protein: CASSQETQYF; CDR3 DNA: TGTGCCAGCAGCCAAGAGACCCAGTACTTC
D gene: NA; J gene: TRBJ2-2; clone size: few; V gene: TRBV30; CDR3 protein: CAWSVWNTGELFF; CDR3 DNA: TGTGCCTGGAGTGTCTGGAACACCGGGGAGCTGTTTTTT
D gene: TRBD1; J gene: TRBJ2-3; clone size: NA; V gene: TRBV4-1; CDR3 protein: CASSQDSTRGQGADTQYF; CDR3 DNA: TGCGCCAGCAGCCAAGATAGTACTAGAGGACAGGGAGCAGATACGCAGTATTTT
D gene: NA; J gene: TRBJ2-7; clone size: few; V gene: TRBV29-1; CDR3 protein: CSGRWSYEQYF; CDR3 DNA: TGCAGCGGCAGGTGGTCCTACGAGCAGTACTTC
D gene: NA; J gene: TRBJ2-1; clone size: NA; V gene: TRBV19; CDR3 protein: CASRIRVSRGEQFF; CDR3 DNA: TGTGCCAGTAGGATCCGGGTGTCTCGGGGTGAGCAGTTCTTC
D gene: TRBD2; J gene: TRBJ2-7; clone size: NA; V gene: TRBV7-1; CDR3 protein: CASSSGLGGSYEQYF; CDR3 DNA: TGTGCCAGCAGCTCCGGACTAGGCGGCTCCTACGAGCAGTACTTC
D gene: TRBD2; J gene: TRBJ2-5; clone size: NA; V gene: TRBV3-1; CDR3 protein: CASSQPGLRGTQYF; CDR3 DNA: TGTGCCAGCAGCCAACCGGGACTACGAGGGACCCAGTACTTC
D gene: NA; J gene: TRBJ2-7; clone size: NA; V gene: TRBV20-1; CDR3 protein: CSARFRLAYEQYF; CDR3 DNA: TGCAGTGCTAGATTCAGACTTGCCTACGAGCAGTACTTC
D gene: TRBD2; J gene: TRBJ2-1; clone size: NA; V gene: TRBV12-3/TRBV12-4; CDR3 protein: CASRQAGGSSYNEQFF; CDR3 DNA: TGTGCCAGCAGGCAGGCGGGCGGGAGCTCCTACAATGAGCAGTTCTTC
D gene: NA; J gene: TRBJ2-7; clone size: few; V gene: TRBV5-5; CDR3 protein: CASSLGDTNYEQYF; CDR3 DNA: TGTGCCAGCAGCTTGGGTGACACAAACTACGAGCAGTACTTC
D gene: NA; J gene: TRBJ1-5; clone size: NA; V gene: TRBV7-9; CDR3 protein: CASSFGEAQPQHF; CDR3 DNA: TGTGCCAGCAGCTTTGGAGAAGCTCAGCCCCAGCATTTT
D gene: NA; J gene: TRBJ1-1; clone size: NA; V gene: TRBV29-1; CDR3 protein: CSVVRSSEAFF; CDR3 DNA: TGCAGCGTTGTAAGGTCGAGTGAAGCTTTCTTT
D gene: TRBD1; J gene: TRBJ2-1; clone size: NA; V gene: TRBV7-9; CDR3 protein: CASSHRDSRYNEQFF; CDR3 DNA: TGTGCCAGCAGCCACCGGGACAGTCGATACAATGAGCAGTTCTTC
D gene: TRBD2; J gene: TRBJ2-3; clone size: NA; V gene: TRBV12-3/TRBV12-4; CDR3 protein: CASSSSSTPGLAVTDTQYF; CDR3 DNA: TGTGCCAGCAGTTCCTCCTCCACCCCGGGACTAGCTGTTACAGATACGCAGTATTTT
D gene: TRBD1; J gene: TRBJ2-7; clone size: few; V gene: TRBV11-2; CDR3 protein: CASSFSGTGLGEQYF; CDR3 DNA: TGTGCCAGCAGCTTCTCGGGGACAGGGCTGGGAGAGCAGTACTTC
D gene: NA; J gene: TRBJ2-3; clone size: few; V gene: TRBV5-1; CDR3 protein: CASSSRGSTDTQYF; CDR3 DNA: TGCGCCAGCAGCTCCAGGGGTAGTACAGATACGCAGTATTTT
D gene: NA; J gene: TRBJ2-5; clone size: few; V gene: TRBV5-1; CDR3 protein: CASSFGRIQETQYF; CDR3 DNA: TGCGCCAGCAGCTTCGGACGGATACAAGAGACCCAGTACTTC
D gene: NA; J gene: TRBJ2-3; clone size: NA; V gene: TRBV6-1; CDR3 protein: CASSEGGSTDTQYF; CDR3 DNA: TGTGCCAGCAGCGAGGGTGGTAGCACAGATACGCAGTATTTT
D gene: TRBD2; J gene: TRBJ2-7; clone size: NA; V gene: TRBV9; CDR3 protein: CASSQTSGGTYEQYF; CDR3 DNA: TGTGCCAGCAGTCAAACTAGCGGGGGGACCTACGAGCAGTACTTC